In this sample, the clone carrying this T cell receptor (beta chain) turned up many times. The data belong to a study of T cells in Graves' hyperthyroidism and ophthalmopathy. The CDR3 is 15 residues long. Looked up from germline, CDR1 is MDHEN and CDR2 is SYDVKM. J lost 5 bases, V lost 5 bases, and 10 bases had no gene match. From RNA transcripts, TCR beta CDR3 regions were amplified. The HTBI primer set drove a first-round RT-PCR of the TCR CDR3. One entry per CDR3 protein, called by TCRdb with MiXCR from the multiplex PCR reads. The sample holds 340,000 or so distinct CDR3 sequences, 21% seen once. Input material: blood. This chain uses TRBV28 with TRBJ1-1; 8 nucleotides match TRBD1. This clonotype was sampled from a woman aged 45-59 years with Graves' hyperthyroidism. CDR3 sequence reads: CASSPRTGRGTEAFF. Here the CDR3 DNA reads TGTGCCAGCAGTCCGCGGACAGGGAGGGGAACTGAAGCTTTCTTT.